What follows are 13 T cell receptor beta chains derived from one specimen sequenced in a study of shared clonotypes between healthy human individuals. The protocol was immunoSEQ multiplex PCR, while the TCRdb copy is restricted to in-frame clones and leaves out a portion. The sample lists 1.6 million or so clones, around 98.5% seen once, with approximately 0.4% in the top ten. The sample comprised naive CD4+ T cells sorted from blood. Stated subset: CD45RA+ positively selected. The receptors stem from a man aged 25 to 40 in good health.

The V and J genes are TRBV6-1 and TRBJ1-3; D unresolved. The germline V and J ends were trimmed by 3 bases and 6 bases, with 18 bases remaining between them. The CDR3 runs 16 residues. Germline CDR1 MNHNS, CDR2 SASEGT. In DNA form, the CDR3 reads TGTGCCAGCAGTGAGCTGACTCCCCGGCCCGTAAACACCATATATTTT. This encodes CASSELTPRPVNTIYF.

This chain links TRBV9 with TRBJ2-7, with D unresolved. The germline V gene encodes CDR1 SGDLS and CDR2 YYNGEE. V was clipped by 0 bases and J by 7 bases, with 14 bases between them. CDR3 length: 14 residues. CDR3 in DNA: TGTGCCAGCAGCGTAGAGGCAGTCGAACGGGAGCAGTACTTC. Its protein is CASSVEAVEREQYF. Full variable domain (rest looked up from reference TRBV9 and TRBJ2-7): DSGVTQTPKHLITATGQRVTLRCSPRSGDLSVYWYQQSLDQGLQFLIQYYNGEERAKGNILERFSAQQFPDLHSELNLSSLELGDSALYFCASSVEAVEREQYFGPGTRLTVT.

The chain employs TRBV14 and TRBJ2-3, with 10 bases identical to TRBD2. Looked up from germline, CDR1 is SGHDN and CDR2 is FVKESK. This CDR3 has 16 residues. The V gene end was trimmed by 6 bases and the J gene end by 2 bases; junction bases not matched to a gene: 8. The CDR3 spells CASSPKAGGPTDTQYF. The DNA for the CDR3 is TGTGCCAGCAGTCCCAAAGCGGGAGGGCCCACAGATACGCAGTATTTT. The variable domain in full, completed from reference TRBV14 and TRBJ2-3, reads EAGVTQFPSHSVIEKGQTVTLRCDPISGHDNLYWYRRVMGKEIKFLLHFVKESKQDESGMPNNRFLAERTGGTYSTLKVQPAELEDSGVYFCASSPKAGGPTDTQYFGPGTRLTVL.

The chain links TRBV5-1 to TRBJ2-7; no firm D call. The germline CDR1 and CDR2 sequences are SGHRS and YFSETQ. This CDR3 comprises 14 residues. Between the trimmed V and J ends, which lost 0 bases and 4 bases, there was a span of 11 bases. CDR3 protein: CASSLAPELYEQYF. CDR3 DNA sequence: TGCGCCAGCAGCTTGGCGCCGGAGCTTTACGAGCAGTACTTC.

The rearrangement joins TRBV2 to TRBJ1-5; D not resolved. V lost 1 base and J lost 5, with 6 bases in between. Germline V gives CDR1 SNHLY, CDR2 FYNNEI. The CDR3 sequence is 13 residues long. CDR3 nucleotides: TGTGCCAGCAGTGAAGGGGCAGATCAGCCCCAGCATTTT. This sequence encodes CASSEGADQPQHF.

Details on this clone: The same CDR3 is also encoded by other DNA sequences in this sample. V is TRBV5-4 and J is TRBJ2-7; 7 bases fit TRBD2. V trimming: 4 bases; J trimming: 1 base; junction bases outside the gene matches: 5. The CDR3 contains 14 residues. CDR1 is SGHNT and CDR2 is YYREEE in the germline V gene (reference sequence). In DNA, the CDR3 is TGTGCCAGCAGCCCTAGCGGACCTTCCTACGAGCAGTACTTC. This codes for CASSPSGPSYEQYF.

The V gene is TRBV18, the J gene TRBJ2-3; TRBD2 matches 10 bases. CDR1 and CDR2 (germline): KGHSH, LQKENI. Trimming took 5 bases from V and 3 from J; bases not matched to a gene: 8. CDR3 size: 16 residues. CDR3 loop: CASSKPGLATTDTQYF. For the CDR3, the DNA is TGTGCCAGCTCAAAACCGGGACTAGCGACTACAGATACGCAGTATTTT.

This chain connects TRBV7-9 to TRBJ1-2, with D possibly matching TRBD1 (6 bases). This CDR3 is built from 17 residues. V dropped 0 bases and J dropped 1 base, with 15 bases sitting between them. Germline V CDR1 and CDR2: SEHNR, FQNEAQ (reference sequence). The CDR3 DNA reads TGTGCCAGCAGCTTAGCGACCGGACAGACCTATAACTATGGCTACACCTTC. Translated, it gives CASSLATGQTYNYGYTF.

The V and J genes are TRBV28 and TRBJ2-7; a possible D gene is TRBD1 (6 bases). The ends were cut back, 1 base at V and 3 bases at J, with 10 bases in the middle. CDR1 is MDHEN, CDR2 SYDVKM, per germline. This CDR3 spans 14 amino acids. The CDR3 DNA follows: TGTGCCAGCAGTTTATCAGGGGTCAGCTACGAGCAGTACTTC. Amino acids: CASSLSGVSYEQYF.

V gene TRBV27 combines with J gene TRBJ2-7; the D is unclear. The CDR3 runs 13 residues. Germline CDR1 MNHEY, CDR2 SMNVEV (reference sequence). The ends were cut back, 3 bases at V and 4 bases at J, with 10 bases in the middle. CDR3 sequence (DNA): TGTGCCAGCAGTTTCGGGCGGAGATACGAGCAGTACTTC. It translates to CASSFGRRYEQYF.

The CDR3 DNA sequence: TGTGCCAGTAGCCAAAACTTACAGGGAAACTATGGCTACACCTTC. Its translation is CASSQNLQGNYGYTF. The chain is built from TRBV19 and TRBJ1-2, with a weak D call TRBD1 (6 bases). V dropped 6 bases and J dropped 2 bases, with 16 bases sitting between them. The CDR3 is made up of 15 amino acids. CDR1 and CDR2 from the germline V gene are LNHDA and SQIVND (reference sequence). The whole variable domain, remainder taken from reference TRBV19 and TRBJ1-2, is DGGITQSPKYLFRKEGQNVTLSCEQNLNHDAMYWYRQDPGQGLRLIYYSQIVNDFQKGDIAEGYSVSREKKESFPLTVTSAQKNPTAFYLCASSQNLQGNYGYTFGSGTRLTVV.

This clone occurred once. As DNA, the CDR3 is TGCGCCAGCAGCTTGGTAGGTACAGGCCCTGGGGCCAACGTCCTGACTTTC. Translation: CASSLVGTGPGANVLTF. This rearrangement joins TRBV5-1 to TRBJ2-6; D might be TRBD1 (5 bases). V was cut by 0 bases and J by 2 bases, with 12 bases left in between. The V gene's germline CDR1 is SGHRS and CDR2 YFSETQ. This CDR3 has 17 amino acids. The whole variable domain, filled in from reference TRBV5-1 and TRBJ2-6, reads KAGVTQTPRYLIKTRGQQVTLSCSPISGHRSVSWYQQTPGQGLQFLFEYFSETQRNKGNFPGRFSGRQFSNSRSEMNVSTLELGDSALYLCASSLVGTGPGANVLTFGAGSRLTVL.

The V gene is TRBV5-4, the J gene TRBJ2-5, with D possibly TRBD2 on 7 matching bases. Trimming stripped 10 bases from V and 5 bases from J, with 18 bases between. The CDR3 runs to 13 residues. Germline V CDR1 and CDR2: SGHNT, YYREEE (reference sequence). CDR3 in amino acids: CAGGGRGTETQYF. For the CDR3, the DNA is TGTGCCGGGGGAGGGAGGGGGACGGAGACCCAGTACTTC.